Listed here is a single TCR beta chain. In the authors' workflow: Nucleated cell number was recorded as an estimate derived from reference gene primer amplification. Libraries were prepared by immunoSEQ multiplex PCR; TCRdb keeps only in-frame clonotypes and omits some of them. V and J calls and clone size are copied from that table; D and trimming were computed from the DNA. Seen here are approximately 190,000 clones, roughly 79% observed once, and the top ten hold 6.5% to 8.5%. The sample belongs to a study of blood T cell repertoires in COVID-19. Study at large: Spain, Italy and the United States supplied samples that represented acute and convalescent COVID-19. Sources were T cells, B-cell-depleted T cells, or PBMCs; the material itself was cDNA or gDNA.

This CDR3 has 16 amino acids. The J segment lost 5 bases and the V segment lost 0 bases, leaving 6 bases of the junction unmatched. Germline values: CDR1 SGHDT, CDR2 YYEEEE. Input material: peripheral blood. The source is a human donor with acute or convalescent COVID-19. The donor label of this sample is uncertain. V and J are TRBV5-6 and TRBJ2-3; the match to TRBD2 covers 10 bases. The CDR3 DNA is TGTGCCAGCAGCTTGGTTAGCGGGAGGACGCAAGATACGCAGTATTTT. It yields the protein CASSLVSGRTQDTQYF.